Listed below are T cell receptor beta chains from one sample, sequenced in a study of OX40 agonist ivuxolimab in advanced cancers. Sequencing was performed with immunoSEQ multiplex PCR; in TCRdb, only in-frame clones are kept and a portion is missing. This sample has about 72,000 clones, with roughly 87% found just once. Sequenced material: CD4+ or CD8+ T cells sorted from blood, taken in a trial of the OX40 agonist ivuxolimab. Receptors were obtained from an adult with an advanced solid tumor such as melanoma, head and neck, liver or kidney cancer. The CDR3 runs from the conserved cysteine through the conserved F or W. The order of the fields is J gene, V gene, CDR3 protein.

TRBJ2-7,TRBV28,CASSTPASGAYEQYF
TRBJ1-2,TRBV2,CATAYTTAHGYTF
TRBJ1-5,TRBV5-8,CASSLGQAYQPQHF
TRBJ2-7,TRBV5-1,CASSNSTISKQYF
TRBJ2-2,TRBV7-9,CASSLIQGSNTGELFF
TRBJ2-1,TRBV4-1,CASSPGLAGGRHNEQFF
TRBJ1-2,TRBV13,CASSPDRGDGYTF
TRBJ1-2,TRBV21-1,CASSKAGQGYYGYTF
TRBJ2-2,TRBV4-1,CASSQAPGGELFF
TRBJ1-6,TRBV9,CASSVGTGGRSPLHF
TRBJ1-2,TRBV19,CASRARRGLYGYTF
TRBJ2-1,TRBV5-1,CASSLGGQTNEQFF
TRBJ1-3,TRBV28,CASSLLGRSRGNTIYF
TRBJ2-3,TRBV10-3,CAISVQVPPDTQYF
TRBJ2-1,TRBV2,CASSAELAGIYNEQFF
TRBJ2-3,TRBV5-1,CASSLLGTSGDTDTQYF
TRBJ2-1,TRBV28,CASSTPSGRVDEQFF
TRBJ2-4,TRBV7-2,CASSLQGLNIQYF